The clone carrying this T cell receptor (beta chain) was seen more than once but under ten times. This record belongs to a study of blood T cells in healthy people across ages. Study-wide background: Template-switching capture recovered about one barcoded beta molecule per two T cells.

A second roughly 7 to 12 cycle PCR used barcoded and J-beta primers. Each sample provided no less than 3 million CDR3-containing paired-end reads. TCRdb fed the 5' RACE reads into MiXCR, producing one record per CDR3 protein. This sample yields 1.6 million or so distinct CDR3 sequences, of which around 36% are seen a single time; about 10% belongs to the top ten. V gave up 8 bases and J gave up 10 bases, with 15 bases separating them. This CDR3 region has 12 residues. Germline CDR1 is MNHEY and CDR2 is SVGAGI. The V call is TRBV6-5, the J call TRBJ2-1; possibly TRBD1 or TRBD2 for D (5 bases each). This TCR derives from a woman aged 25 to 45 in good health. Sequencing input: blood. The CDR3 region has the DNA TGTGCCAGCCATGCGGGCCCAGGGGAGCAGTTCTTC. This sequence encodes CASHAGPGEQFF.